This T cell receptor (beta chain) derives from a study of blood T cell repertoires in COVID-19. Study-wide background: T cells, B-cell-depleted T cells, or PBMCs supplied cDNA or gDNA.

Per the authors' pipeline: Estimation of nucleated cell counts was performed using reference gene primer amplification. Method: immunoSEQ multiplex PCR; TCRdb's copy keeps in-frame clones and lacks some. From that table come the V and J calls and clone size; the DNA was used to work out D and trimming. The profile shows around 260,000 clones, roughly 90% of them singletons. This CDR3 has 16 residues. V was pared by 3 bases and J by 4 bases, with 18 bases between. In germline, CDR1 is ENHRY, CDR2 SYGVKD. The V gene is TRBV10-3, the J gene TRBJ1-2, with D maybe TRBD1 (5 bases). The sample consisted of peripheral blood. The source is a woman in her 30s with COVID-19, enrolled during active disease. In DNA, the CDR3 is TGTGCCATCAGTGATTCGACAGTTTCCCCTTCCTATGGCTACACCTTC. Protein product: CAISDSTVSPSYGYTF.